The rows below give T cell receptor beta chains drawn from one sample of a study of blood T cell repertoires in COVID-19. TCRdb's table, derived via immunoSEQ multiplex PCR, lists solely in-frame clones and lacks some. The sample shows about 360,000 clones, around 87% of them seen only once. Specimen: PBMCs or T cells enriched from blood (not recorded which). These receptors originate from a man in his forties or fifties in a cohort exposed to, infected with or recovered from COVID-19 (not recorded which). The CDR3 runs from the conserved cysteine through the conserved F or W. D genes are given only for firm matches. Expanded clones get a size class; other rows say once, few or many, or leave the size out.

>TRBD1|TRBJ1-2|TRBV10-3|-
CAISDRQGITYGYTF
TGTGCCATCAGTGACCGACAGGGAATAACCTATGGCTACACCTTC
>TRBD1|TRBJ2-7|TRBV5-5|-
CASSITGASYEQYF
TGTGCCAGCAGCATCACAGGGGCCTCCTACGAGCAGTACTTC
>TRBD1|TRBJ1-1|TRBV12-5|-
CASGLQGRTEAFF
TGTGCTAGTGGTTTACAGGGGCGGACTGAAGCTTTCTTT
>-|TRBJ2-7|TRBV7-8|-
CASSPRELSYEQYF
TGTGCCAGCAGCCCCCGGGAGCTCTCCTACGAGCAGTACTTC
>TRBD1|TRBJ1-1|TRBV10-3|-
CATRTGLNTEAFF
TGTGCCACTCGGACAGGGCTGAACACTGAAGCTTTCTTT
>TRBD2|TRBJ2-2|TRBV19|-
CASSTLAGKNTGELFF
TGTGCCAGTAGTACCTTAGCGGGGAAGAACACCGGGGAGCTGTTTTTT
>-|TRBJ2-7|TRBV24-1|-
CATSRGSGGEQYF
TGTGCCACATCCAGGGGGTCCGGGGGCGAGCAGTACTTC
>TRBD2|TRBJ2-1|TRBV5-1|-
CASSLGPGLAGVNEQFF
TGCGCCAGCAGCTTGGGGCCGGGACTAGCGGGAGTTAATGAGCAGTTCTTC
>-|TRBJ2-1|TRBV18|-
CASSPQGVYNEQFF
TGTGCCAGCTCACCACAGGGGGTCTACAATGAGCAGTTCTTC
>TRBD2|TRBJ2-7|TRBV7-9|-
CASSLDVAGGEQYF
TGTGCCAGCAGCTTAGACGTAGCGGGAGGCGAGCAGTACTTC
>TRBD2|TRBJ2-2|TRBV7-9|-
CASSSTSGRNTGELFF
TGTGCCAGCAGCTCGACTAGCGGGAGGAACACCGGGGAGCTGTTTTTT
>-|TRBJ1-4|TRBV18|once
CASSPFETLTTNEKLFF
TGTGCCAGCTCACCATTCGAGACTCTAACAACTAATGAAAAACTGTTTTTT
>TRBD1|TRBJ2-3|TRBV19|once
CASRDRGRADTQYF
TGTGCCAGTAGAGACAGGGGGCGGGCAGATACGCAGTATTTT
>TRBD1|TRBJ1-4|TRBV18|-
CASSENRGVEEKLFF
TGTGCCAGCTCAGAAAACAGGGGTGTAGAGGAAAAACTGTTTTTT
>-|TRBJ1-1|TRBV29-1|-
CSVGGRGSNTEAFF
TGCAGCGTTGGTGGCAGGGGTTCGAACACTGAAGCTTTCTTT
>-|TRBJ2-7|TRBV7-7|-
CASSFGREKIHEQYF
TGTGCCAGCAGCTTCGGACGGGAGAAGATCCACGAGCAGTACTTC
>TRBD1|TRBJ2-7|TRBV2|-
CANSDRDFLQYF
TGTGCCAACTCGGACAGGGATTTCTTGCAGTACTTC
>TRBD1|TRBJ1-4|TRBV27|-
CASRRAGGHNEKLFF
TGTGCCAGCAGGAGGGCAGGGGGGCATAATGAAAAACTGTTTTTT
>-|TRBJ1-1|TRBV5-1|once
CASSLGFREGAFF
TGCGCCAGCAGCTTGGGTTTTCGGGAAGGGGCTTTCTTT
>TRBD1|TRBJ1-5|TRBV7-2|-
CASSFDKGQGRNQPQHF
TGTGCCAGCAGCTTTGATAAAGGACAGGGAAGGAATCAGCCCCAGCATTTT
>-|TRBJ2-1|TRBV28|-
CASSPPHVNNEQFF
TGTGCCAGCAGCCCCCCACATGTAAACAATGAGCAGTTCTTC
>-|TRBJ2-3|TRBV3-1/TRBV3-2|-
CASSQVSGERPQYF
TGTGCCAGCAGCCAAGTCTCTGGGGAGAGACCGCAGTATTTT
>-|TRBJ1-3|TRBV19|few
CASSSGYGNTIYF
TGTGCCAGTAGTTCGGGGTACGGAAACACCATATATTTT
>-|TRBJ1-5|TRBV2|-
CASSEVGANQPQHF
TGTGCCAGCAGTGAAGTGGGGGCCAATCAGCCCCAGCATTTT
>TRBD1|TRBJ2-2|TRBV6-5|-
CASRSQGAVGELFF
TGTGCCAGCAGATCTCAGGGGGCGGTCGGGGAGCTGTTTTTT
>-|TRBJ2-2|TRBV28|-
CASSSQTITGELFF
TGTGCCAGCAGTTCCCAAACAATCACCGGGGAGCTGTTTTTT
>-|TRBJ2-4|TRBV6-1|-
CASSERIDIQYF
TGTGCCAGCAGTGAACGTATCGACATTCAGTACTTC
>-|TRBJ1-2|TRBV12-3/TRBV12-4|-
CASSFAQYYGYTF
TGTGCCAGCAGTTTCGCTCAGTACTATGGCTACACCTTC
>TRBD1|TRBJ2-1|TRBV27|few
CASVFGQGNEQFF
TGTGCCAGCGTATTCGGACAGGGCAATGAGCAGTTCTTC
>-|TRBJ2-2|TRBV24-1|-
CATSDSERTSGELFF
TGTGCCACCAGTGATTCAGAACGAACAAGCGGGGAGCTGTTTTTT
>TRBD1|TRBJ1-5|TRBV3-1/TRBV3-2|-
CASSQGQGYSNQPQHF
TGTGCCAGCAGCCAAGGACAGGGGTATAGCAATCAGCCCCAGCATTTT
>-|TRBJ2-2|TRBV29-1|-
CSVEDEVSGELFF
TGCAGCGTTGAAGACGAGGTATCCGGGGAGCTGTTTTTT
>TRBD1|TRBJ1-5|TRBV2|-
CASTLTGTGGNQPQHF
TGTGCCAGCACTCTGACCGGGACAGGGGGCAATCAGCCCCAGCATTTT
>-|TRBJ1-4|TRBV20-1|-
CSAIINEKLFF
TGCAGTGCTATAATAAATGAAAAACTGTTTTTT
>TRBD1|TRBJ1-1|TRBV28|-
CASTRTGFEAFF
TGTGCCAGCACCCGGACAGGGTTTGAAGCTTTCTTT
>TRBD1|TRBJ2-3|TRBV12-5|-
CASQRGLTDTQYF
TGTGCTAGCCAAAGGGGGCTCACAGATACGCAGTATTTT
>TRBD2|TRBJ2-5|TRBV3-1/TRBV3-2|-
CASSHSGDYQETQYF
TGTGCCAGCAGCCATAGCGGGGACTACCAAGAGACCCAGTACTTC
>TRBD2|TRBJ2-6|TRBV7-6|-
CASSASGTSFGANVLTF
TGTGCCAGCAGCGCCTCCGGGACTAGCTTTGGGGCCAACGTCCTGACTTTC
>-|TRBJ2-2|TRBV28|-
CASSLWASPNTGELFF
TGTGCCAGCAGTTTGTGGGCCAGCCCGAACACCGGGGAGCTGTTTTTT
>-|TRBJ1-1|TRBV3-1/TRBV3-2|-
CASSHLSPGTEAFF
TGTGCCAGCAGCCACCTTTCTCCGGGGACTGAAGCTTTCTTT
>TRBD2|TRBJ2-4|TRBV3-1/TRBV3-2|-
CASSQDVIAGVKNIQYF
TGTGCCAGCAGCCAAGATGTAATAGCGGGAGTCAAAAACATTCAGTACTTC
>-|TRBJ2-1|TRBV9|-
CASSVSSGGIHEQFF
TGTGCCAGCAGCGTATCATCCGGCGGGATCCATGAGCAGTTCTTC
>-|TRBJ2-1|TRBV6-5|-
CASGMGVDEQFF
TGTGCCAGCGGCATGGGAGTCGATGAGCAGTTCTTC
>TRBD1|TRBJ1-2|TRBV28|-
CASRSGQGAQGYTF
TGTGCCAGCAGATCCGGACAGGGGGCGCAAGGCTACACCTTC
>TRBD2|TRBJ2-7|TRBV18|-
CASSRSGNSYEQYF
TGTGCCAGCTCACGTAGCGGGAATTCCTACGAGCAGTACTTC